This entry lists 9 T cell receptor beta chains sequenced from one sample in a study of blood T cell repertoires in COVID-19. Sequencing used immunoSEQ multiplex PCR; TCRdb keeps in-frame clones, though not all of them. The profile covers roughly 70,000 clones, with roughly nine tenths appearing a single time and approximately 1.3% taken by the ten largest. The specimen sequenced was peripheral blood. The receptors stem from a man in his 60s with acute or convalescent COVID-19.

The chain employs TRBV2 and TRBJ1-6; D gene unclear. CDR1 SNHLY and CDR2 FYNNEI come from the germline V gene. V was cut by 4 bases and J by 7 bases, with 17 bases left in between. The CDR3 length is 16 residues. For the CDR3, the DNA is TGTGCCAGCAGTGTCGAGATTCCGCTCCTCAATTCACCCCTCCACTTT. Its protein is CASSVEIPLLNSPLHF. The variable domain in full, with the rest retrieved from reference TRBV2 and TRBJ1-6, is EPEVTQTPSHQVTQMGQEVILRCVPISNHLYFYWYRQILGQKVEFLVSFYNNEISEKSEIFDDQFSVERPDGSNFTLKIRSTKLEDSAMYFCASSVEIPLLNSPLHFGNGTRLTVT.

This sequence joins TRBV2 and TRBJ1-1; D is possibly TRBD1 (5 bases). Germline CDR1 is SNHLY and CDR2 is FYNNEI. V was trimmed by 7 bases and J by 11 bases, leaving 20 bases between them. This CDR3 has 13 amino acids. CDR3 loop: CASTSTPQVGAFF. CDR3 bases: TGTGCCAGCACCTCAACGCCACAGGTGGGTGCTTTCTTT.

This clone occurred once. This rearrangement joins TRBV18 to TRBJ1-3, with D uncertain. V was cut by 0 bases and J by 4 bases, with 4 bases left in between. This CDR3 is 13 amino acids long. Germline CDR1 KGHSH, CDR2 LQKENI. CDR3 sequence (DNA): TGTGCCAGCTCACCACCGACAGGAAACACCATATATTTT. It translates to CASSPPTGNTIYF.

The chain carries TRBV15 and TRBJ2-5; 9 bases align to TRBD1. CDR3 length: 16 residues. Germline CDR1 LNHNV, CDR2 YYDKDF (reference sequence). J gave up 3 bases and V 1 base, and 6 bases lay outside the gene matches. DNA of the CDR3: TGTGCCACCAGCAGAGTTCTGGGACAGGGTGAAGAGACCCAGTACTTC. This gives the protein CATSRVLGQGEETQYF.

CDR3 DNA: TGTGCCAGTTCTATCCTAGCGGGGGGCCTATACAATGAGCAGTTCTTC. As protein: CASSILAGGLYNEQFF. The chain uses TRBV19 and TRBJ2-1; TRBD2 aligns across 11 bases. In germline, CDR1 is LNHDA, CDR2 SQIVND (reference sequence). Trimming cost V 8 bases and J 4 bases; bases outside gene matches: 10. The CDR3 covers 16 residues.

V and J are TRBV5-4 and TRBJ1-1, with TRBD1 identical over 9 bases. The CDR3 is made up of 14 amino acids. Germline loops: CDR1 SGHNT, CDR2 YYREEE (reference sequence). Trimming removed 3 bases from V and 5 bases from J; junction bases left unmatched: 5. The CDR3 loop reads CASSSNRGRTEAFF. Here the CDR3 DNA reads TGTGCCAGCAGCTCAAACAGGGGGCGGACTGAAGCTTTCTTT.

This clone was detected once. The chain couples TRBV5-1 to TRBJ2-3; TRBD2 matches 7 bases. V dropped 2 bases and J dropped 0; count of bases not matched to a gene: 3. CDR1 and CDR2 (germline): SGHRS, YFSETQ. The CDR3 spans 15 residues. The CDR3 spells CASSFSGGSTDTQYF. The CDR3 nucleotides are TGCGCCAGCAGCTTTTCGGGGGGAAGCACAGATACGCAGTATTTT.

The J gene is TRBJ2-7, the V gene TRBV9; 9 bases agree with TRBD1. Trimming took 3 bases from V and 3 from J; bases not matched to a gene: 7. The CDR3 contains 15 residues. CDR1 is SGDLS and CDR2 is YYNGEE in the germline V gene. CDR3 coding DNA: TGTGCCAGCAGCGCGGGACAGGGTATCTACTACGAGCAGTACTTC. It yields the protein CASSAGQGIYYEQYF.

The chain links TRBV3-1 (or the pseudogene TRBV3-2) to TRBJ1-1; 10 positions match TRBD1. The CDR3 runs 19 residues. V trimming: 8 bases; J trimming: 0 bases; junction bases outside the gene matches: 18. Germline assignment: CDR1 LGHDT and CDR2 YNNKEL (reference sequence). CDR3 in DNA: TGTGCCAGCGCTCGTGGACAGGGGGGTTTATCGGGCCTGAACACTGAAGCTTTCTTT. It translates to CASARGQGGLSGLNTEAFF.